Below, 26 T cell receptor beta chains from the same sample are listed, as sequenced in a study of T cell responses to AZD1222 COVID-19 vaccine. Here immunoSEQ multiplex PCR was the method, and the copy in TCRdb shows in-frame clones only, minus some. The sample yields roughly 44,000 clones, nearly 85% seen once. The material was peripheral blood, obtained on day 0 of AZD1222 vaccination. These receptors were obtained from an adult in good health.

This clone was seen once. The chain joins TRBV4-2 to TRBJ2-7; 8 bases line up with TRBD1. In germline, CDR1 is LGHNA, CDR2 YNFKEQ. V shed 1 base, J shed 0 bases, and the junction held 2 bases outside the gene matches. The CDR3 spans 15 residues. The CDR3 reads CASSQGTGSSYEQYF. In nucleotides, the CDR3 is TGTGCCAGCAGCCAAGGGACAGGGAGCTCCTACGAGCAGTACTTC.

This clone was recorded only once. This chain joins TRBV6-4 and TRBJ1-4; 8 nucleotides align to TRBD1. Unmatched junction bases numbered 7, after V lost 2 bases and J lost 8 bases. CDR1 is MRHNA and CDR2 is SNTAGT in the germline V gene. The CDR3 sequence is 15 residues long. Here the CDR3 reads CASSDVGQGQEKLFF. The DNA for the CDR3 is TGTGCCAGCAGTGACGTTGGACAGGGCCAGGAAAAACTGTTTTTT.

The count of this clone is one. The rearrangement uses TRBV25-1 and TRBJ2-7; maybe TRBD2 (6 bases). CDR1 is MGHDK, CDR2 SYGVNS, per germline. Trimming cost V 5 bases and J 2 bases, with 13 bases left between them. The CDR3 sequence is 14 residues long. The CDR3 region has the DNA TGTGCCAGCAGTCATGAAGCGGGTGCCTACGAGCAGTACTTC. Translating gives CASSHEAGAYEQYF.

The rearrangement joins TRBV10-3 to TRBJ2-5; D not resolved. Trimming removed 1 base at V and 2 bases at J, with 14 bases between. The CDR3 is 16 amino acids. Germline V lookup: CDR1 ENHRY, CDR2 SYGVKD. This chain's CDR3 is CAISEFNGPYQETQYF. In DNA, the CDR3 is TGTGCCATCAGTGAGTTCAACGGACCTTATCAAGAGACCCAGTACTTC.

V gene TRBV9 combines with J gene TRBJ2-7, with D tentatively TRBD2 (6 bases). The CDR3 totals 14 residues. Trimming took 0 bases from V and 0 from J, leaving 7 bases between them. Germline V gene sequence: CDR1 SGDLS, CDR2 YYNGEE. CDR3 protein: CASSVDGSSYEQYF. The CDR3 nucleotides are TGTGCCAGCAGCGTAGACGGGAGCTCCTACGAGCAGTACTTC.

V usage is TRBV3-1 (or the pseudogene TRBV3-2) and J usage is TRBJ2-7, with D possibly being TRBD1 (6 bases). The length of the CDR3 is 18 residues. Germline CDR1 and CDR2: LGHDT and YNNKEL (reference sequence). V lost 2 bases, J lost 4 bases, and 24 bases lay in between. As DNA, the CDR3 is TGTGCCAGCAGCCAAAGATGGGGGCGGACAGCCCCAAATTACGAGCAGTACTTC. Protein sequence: CASSQRWGRTAPNYEQYF.

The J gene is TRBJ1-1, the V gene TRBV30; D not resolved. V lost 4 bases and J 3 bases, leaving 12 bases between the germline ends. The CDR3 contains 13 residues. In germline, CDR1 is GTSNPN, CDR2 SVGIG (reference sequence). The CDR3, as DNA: TGTGCCTGGAAAATGAGTTGGCACACTGAAGCTTTCTTT. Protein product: CAWKMSWHTEAFF. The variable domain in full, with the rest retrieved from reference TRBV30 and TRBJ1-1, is SQTIHQWPATLVQPVGSPLSLECTVEGTSNPNLYWYRQAAGRGLQLLFYSVGIGQISSEVPQNLSASRPQDRQFILSSKKLLLSDSGFYLCAWKMSWHTEAFFGQGTRLTVV.

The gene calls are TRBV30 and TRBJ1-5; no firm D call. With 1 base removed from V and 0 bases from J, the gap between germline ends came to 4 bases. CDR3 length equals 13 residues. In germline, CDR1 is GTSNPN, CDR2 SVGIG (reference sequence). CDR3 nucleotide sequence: TGTGCCTGGAGTGCGGATAGCAATCAGCCCCAGCATTTT. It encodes CAWSADSNQPQHF.

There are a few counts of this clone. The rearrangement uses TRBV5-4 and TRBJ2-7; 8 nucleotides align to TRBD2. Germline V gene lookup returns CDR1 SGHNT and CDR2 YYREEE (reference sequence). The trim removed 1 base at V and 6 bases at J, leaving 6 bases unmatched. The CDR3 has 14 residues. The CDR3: CASSLSGSPLEQYF. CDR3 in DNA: TGTGCCAGCAGCTTGAGCGGGAGCCCCCTCGAGCAGTACTTC. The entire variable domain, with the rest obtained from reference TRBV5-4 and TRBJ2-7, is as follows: ETGVTQSPTHLIKTRGQQVTLRCSSQSGHNTVSWYQQALGQGPQFIFQYYREEENGRGNFPPRFSGLQFPNYSSELNVNALELDDSALYLCASSLSGSPLEQYFGPGTRLTVT.

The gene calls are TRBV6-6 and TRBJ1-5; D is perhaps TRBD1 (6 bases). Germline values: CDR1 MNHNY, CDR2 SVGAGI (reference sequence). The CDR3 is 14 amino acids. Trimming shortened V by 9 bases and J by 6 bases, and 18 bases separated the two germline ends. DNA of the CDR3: TGTGCCAGTGGGATGGACAGTGGGGCTCAGCCCCAGCATTTT. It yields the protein CASGMDSGAQPQHF.

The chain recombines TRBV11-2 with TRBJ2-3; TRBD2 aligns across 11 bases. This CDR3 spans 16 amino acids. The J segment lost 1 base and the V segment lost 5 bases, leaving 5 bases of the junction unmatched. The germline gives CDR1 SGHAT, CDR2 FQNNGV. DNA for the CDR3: TGTGCCAGCAGCCGTAAACTAGCGGGGGGCACAGATACGCAGTATTTT. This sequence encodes CASSRKLAGGTDTQYF.

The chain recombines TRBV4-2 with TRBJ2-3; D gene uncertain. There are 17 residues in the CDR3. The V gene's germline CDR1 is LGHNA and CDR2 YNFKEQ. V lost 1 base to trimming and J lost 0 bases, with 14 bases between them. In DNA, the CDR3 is TGTGCCAGCAGCCAAGTGGGTATCGCGACTAGCACAGATACGCAGTATTTT. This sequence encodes CASSQVGIATSTDTQYF.

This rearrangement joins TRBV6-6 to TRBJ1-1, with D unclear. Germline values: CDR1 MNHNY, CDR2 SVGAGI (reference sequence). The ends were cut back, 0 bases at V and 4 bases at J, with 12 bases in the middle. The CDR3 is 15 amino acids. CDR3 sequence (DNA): TGTGCCAGCAGTTACTCGAGGATGTCGGGCACTGAAGCTTTCTTT. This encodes CASSYSRMSGTEAFF.

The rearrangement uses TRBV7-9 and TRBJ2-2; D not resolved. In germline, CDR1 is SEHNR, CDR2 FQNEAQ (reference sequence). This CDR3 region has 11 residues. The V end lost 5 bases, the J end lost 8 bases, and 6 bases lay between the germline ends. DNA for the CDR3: TGTGCCAGCAGCCCGGGTGGGGAGCTGTTTTTT. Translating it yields CASSPGGELFF.

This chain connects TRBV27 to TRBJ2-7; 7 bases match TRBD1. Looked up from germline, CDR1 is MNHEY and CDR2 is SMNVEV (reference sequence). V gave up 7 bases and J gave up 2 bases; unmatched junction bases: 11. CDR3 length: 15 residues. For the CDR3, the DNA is TGTGCCAGCACCCCTTTCGGGACAGAGACCTACGAGCAGTACTTC. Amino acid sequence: CASTPFGTETYEQYF.

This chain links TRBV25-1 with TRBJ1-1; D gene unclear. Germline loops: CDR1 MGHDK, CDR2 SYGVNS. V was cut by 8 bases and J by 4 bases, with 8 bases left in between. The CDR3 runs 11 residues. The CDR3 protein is CASLGSTEAFF. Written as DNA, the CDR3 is TGTGCCAGCTTAGGGTCCACTGAAGCTTTCTTT.

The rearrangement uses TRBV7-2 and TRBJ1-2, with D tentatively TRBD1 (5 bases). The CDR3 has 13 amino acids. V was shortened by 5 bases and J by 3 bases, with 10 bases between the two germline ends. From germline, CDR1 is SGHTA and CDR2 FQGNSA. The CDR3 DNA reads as TGTGCCAGCAGCCCAGGGACGGACTATGGCTACACCTTC. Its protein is CASSPGTDYGYTF.

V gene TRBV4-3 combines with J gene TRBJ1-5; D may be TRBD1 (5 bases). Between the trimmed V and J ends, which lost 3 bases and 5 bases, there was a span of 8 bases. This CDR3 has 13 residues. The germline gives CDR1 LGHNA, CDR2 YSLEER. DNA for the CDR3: TGCGCCAGCAGCCAGTCCAGGGATCAGCCCCAGCATTTT. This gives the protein CASSQSRDQPQHF.

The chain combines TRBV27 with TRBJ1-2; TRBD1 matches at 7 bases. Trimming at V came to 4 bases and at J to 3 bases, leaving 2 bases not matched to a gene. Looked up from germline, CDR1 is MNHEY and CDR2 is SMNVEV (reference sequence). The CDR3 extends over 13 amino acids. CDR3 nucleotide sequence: TGTGCCAGCAGTTCACAGGGGTACTATGGCTACACCTTC. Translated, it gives CASSSQGYYGYTF.

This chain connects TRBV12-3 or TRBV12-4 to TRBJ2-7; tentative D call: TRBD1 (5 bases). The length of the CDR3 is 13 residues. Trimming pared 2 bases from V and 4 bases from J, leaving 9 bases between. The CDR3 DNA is TGTGCCAGCAGTTTATTGGGGCGTTACGAGCAGTACTTC. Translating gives CASSLLGRYEQYF.

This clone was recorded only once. Here the CDR3 DNA reads TGTGCCAGCAGTTACGAGAACTCCTACGAGCAGTACTTC. It translates to CASSYENSYEQYF. J is TRBJ2-7 and V is TRBV6-2 or TRBV6-3; unclear D gene. Germline V CDR1 and CDR2: MNHEY, SVGEGT. The germline V and J ends were trimmed by 2 bases and 0 bases, with 5 bases remaining between them. The CDR3 is 13 amino acids.

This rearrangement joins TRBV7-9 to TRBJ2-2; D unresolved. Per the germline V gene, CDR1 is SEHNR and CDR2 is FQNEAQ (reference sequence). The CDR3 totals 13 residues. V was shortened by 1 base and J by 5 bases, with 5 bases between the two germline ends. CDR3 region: CASSLGFTGELFF. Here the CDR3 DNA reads TGTGCCAGCAGCTTAGGATTTACCGGGGAGCTGTTTTTT.

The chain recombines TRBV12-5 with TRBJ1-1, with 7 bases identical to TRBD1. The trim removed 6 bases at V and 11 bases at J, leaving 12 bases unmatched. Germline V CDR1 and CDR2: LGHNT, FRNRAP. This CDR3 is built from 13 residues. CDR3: CASGNDRDPTAFF. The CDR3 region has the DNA TGTGCTAGTGGCAACGACAGGGACCCAACGGCTTTCTTT.

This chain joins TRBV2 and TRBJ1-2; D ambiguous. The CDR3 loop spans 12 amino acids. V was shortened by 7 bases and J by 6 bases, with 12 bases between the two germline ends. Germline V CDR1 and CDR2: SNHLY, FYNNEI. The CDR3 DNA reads TGTGCCAGCACCCCAGATGCACATGGCTACACCTTC. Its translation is CASTPDAHGYTF.

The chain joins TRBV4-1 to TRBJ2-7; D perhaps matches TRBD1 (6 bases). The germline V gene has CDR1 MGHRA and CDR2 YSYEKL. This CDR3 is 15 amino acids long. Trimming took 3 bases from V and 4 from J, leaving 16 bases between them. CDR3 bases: TGCGCCAGCAGCCAGCCCCGGGACAAGGGATACGAGCAGTACTTC. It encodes CASSQPRDKGYEQYF.

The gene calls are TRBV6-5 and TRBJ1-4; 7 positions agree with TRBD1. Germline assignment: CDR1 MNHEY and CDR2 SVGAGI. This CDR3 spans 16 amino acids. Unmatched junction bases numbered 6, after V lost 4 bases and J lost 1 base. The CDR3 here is CASSSTGSGTNEKLFF. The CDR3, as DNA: TGTGCCAGCAGTTCGACAGGGAGTGGAACTAATGAAAAACTGTTTTTT.